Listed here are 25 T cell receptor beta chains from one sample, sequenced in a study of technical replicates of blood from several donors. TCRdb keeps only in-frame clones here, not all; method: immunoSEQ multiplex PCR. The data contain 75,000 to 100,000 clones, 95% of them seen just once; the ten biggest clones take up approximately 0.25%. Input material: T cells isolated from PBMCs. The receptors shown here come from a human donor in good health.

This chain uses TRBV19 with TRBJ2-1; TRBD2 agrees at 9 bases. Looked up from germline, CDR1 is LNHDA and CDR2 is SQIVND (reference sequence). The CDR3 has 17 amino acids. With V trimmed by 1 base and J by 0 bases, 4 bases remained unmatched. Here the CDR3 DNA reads TGTGCCAGTAGTATAGGGGGTAGCGGGAGCTCCTACAATGAGCAGTTCTTC. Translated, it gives CASSIGGSGSSYNEQFF.

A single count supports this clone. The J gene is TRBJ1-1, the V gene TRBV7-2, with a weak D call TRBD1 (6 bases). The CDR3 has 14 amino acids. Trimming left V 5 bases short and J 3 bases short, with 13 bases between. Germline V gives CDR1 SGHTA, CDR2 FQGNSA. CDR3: CASSVPRGYTEAFF. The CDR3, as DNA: TGTGCCAGCAGCGTACCCAGGGGATACACTGAAGCTTTCTTT. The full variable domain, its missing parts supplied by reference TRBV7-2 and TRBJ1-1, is GAGVSQSPSNKVTEKGKDVELRCDPISGHTALYWYRQSLGQGLEFLIYFQGNSAPDKSGLPSDRFSAERTGGSVSTLTIQRTQQEDSAVYLCASSVPRGYTEAFFGQGTRLTVV.

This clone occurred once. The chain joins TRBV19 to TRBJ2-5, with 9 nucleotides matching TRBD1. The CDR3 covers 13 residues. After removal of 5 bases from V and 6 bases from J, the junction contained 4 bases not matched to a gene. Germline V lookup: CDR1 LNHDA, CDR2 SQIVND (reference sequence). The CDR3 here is CASSETGGQTQYF. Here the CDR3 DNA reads TGTGCCAGTAGTGAGACAGGGGGGCAGACCCAGTACTTC.

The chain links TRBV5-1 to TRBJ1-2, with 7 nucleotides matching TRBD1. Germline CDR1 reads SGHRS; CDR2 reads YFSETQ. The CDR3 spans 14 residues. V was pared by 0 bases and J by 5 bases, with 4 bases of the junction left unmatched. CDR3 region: CASSLEGALYGYTF. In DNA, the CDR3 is TGCGCCAGCAGCTTGGAGGGGGCGTTATATGGCTACACCTTC.

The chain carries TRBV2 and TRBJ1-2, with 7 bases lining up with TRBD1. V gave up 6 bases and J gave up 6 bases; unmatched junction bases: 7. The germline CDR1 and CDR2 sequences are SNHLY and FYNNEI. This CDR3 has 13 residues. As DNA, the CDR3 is TGTGCCAGCAGCTACGACAGGGAGGATGGCTACACCTTC. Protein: CASSYDREDGYTF.

CDR3 nucleotides: TGTGCCAGCAGTTACGCCCTAGCGGGAGGGACAGATACGCAGTATTTT. Amino acids: CASSYALAGGTDTQYF. The gene calls are TRBV6-6 and TRBJ2-3; 12 bases are shared with TRBD2. CDR1 and CDR2 from the germline V gene are MNHNY and SVGAGI (reference sequence). The CDR3 contains 16 residues. V shed 2 bases and J 3 bases; nucleotides not matched to a gene: 3.

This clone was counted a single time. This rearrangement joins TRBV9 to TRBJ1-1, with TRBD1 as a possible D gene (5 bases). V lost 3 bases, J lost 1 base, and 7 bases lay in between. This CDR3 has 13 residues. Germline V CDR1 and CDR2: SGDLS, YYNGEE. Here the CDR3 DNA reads TGTGCCAGCAGCGAGGACAAGAACACTGAAGCTTTCTTT. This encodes CASSEDKNTEAFF. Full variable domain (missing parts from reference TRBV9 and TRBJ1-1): DSGVTQTPKHLITATGQRVTLRCSPRSGDLSVYWYQQSLDQGLQFLIQYYNGEERAKGNILERFSAQQFPDLHSELNLSSLELGDSALYFCASSEDKNTEAFFGQGTRLTVV.

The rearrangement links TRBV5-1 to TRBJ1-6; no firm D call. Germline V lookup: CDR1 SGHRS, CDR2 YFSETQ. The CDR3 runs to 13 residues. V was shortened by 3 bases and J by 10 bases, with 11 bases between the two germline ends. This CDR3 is CASSSLERSPLHF. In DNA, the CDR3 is TGCGCCAGCAGCTCCCTGGAGAGATCACCCCTCCACTTT.

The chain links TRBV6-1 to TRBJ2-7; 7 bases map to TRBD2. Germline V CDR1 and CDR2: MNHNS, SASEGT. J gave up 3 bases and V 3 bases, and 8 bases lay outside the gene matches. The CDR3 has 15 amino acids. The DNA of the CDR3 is TGTGCCAGCAGTGAGACTAGCTATGTAATCTACGAGCAGTACTTC. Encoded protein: CASSETSYVIYEQYF.

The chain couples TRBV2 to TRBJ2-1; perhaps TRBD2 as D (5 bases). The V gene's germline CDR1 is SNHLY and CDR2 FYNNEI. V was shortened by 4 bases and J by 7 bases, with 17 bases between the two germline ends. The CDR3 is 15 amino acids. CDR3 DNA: TGTGCCAGCAGTGCAAGGCTAGCCCCCAGGAATGAGCAGTTCTTC. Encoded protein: CASSARLAPRNEQFF.

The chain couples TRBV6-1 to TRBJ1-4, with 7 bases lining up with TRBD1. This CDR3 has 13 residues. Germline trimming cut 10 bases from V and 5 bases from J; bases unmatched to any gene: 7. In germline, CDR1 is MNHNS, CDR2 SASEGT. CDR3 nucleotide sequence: TGTGCCATCTCCGGGACAGTCAATGAAAAACTGTTTTTT. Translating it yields CAISGTVNEKLFF.

The CDR3 nucleotides are TGTGCCAGCAGCCCTAGCGGGGTAGGAGAGACCCAGTACTTC. Encoded protein: CASSPSGVGETQYF. The J gene is TRBJ2-5, the V gene TRBV7-8, with 9 bases aligning to TRBD2. CDR3 length equals 14 residues. From germline, CDR1 is SGHVS and CDR2 FQNEAQ. The ends lost 5 bases at V and 4 bases at J; junction bases unmatched: 5.

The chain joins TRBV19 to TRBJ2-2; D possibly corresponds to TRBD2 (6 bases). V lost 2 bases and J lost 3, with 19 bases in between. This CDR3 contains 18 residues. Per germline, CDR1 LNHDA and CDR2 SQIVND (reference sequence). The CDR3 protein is CASSIPTFGGTDTGELFF. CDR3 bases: TGTGCCAGTAGTATACCTACATTCGGGGGAACGGACACCGGGGAGCTGTTTTTT.

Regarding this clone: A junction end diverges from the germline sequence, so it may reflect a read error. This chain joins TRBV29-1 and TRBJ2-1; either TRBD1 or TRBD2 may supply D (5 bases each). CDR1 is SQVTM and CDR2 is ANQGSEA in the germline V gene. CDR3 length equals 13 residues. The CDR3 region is CRVEGSSYNEQFF. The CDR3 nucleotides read TGCAGGGTTGAGGGGAGCTCCTACAATGAGCAGTTCTTC.

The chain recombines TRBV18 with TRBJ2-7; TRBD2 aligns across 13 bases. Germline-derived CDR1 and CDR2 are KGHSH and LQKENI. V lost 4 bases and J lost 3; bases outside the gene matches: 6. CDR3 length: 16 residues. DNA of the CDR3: TGTGCCAGCTCACTGGGACTAGCGGGGTCCTACTACGAGCAGTACTTC. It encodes CASSLGLAGSYYEQYF.

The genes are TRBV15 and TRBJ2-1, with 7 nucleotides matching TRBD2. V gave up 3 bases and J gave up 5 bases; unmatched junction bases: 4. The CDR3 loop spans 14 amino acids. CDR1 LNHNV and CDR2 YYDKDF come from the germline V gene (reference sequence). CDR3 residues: CATSRGGIDNEQFF. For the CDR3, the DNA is TGTGCCACCAGCAGGGGGGGGATAGACAATGAGCAGTTCTTC. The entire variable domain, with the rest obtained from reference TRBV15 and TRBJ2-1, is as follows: DAMVIQNPRYQVTQFGKPVTLSCSQTLNHNVMYWYQQKSSQAPKLLFHYYDKDFNNEADTPDNFQSRRPNTSFCFLDIRSPGLGDTAMYLCATSRGGIDNEQFFGPGTRLTVL.

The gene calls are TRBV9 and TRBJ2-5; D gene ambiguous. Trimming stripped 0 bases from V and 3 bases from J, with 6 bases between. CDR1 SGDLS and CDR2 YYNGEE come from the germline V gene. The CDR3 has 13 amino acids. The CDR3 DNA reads TGTGCCAGCAGCGTAGGGGCAAAAGAGACCCAGTACTTC. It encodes CASSVGAKETQYF.

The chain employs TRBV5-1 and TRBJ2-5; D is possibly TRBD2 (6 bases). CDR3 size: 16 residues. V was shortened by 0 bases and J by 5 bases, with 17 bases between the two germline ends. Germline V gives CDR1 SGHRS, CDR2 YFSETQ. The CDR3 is CASSLGPSAGRETQYF. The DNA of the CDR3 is TGCGCCAGCAGCTTGGGTCCTAGCGCGGGCCGGGAGACCCAGTACTTC. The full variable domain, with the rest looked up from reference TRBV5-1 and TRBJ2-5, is KAGVTQTPRYLIKTRGQQVTLSCSPISGHRSVSWYQQTPGQGLQFLFEYFSETQRNKGNFPGRFSGRQFSNSRSEMNVSTLELGDSALYLCASSLGPSAGRETQYFGPGTRLLVL.

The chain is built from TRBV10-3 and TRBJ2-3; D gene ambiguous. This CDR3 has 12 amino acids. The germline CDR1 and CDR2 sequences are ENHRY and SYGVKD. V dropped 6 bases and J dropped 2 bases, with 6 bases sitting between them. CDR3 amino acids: CAISSSTDTQYF. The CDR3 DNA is TGTGCCATCAGCTCTTCCACAGATACGCAGTATTTT.

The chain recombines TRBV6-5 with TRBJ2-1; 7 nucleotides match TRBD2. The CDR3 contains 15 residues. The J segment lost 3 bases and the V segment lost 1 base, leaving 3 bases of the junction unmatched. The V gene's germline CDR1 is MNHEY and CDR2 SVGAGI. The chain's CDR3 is CASSYYAGDYNEQFF. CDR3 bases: TGTGCCAGCAGTTACTATGCGGGAGACTACAATGAGCAGTTCTTC.

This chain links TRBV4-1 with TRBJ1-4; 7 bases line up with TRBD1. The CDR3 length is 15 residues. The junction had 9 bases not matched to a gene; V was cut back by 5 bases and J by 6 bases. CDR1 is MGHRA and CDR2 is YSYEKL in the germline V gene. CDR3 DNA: TGCGCCAGCAGCAGGACAGGCGGGCAGGATGAAAAACTGTTTTTT. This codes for CASSRTGGQDEKLFF.

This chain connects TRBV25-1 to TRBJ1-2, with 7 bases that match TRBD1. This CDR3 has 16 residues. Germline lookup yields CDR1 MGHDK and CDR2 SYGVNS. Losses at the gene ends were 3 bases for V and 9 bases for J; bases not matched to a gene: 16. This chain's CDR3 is CASSDGPYRGRMCYTF. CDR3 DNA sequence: TGTGCCAGCAGTGACGGGCCTTACAGGGGTCGGATGTGCTACACCTTC.

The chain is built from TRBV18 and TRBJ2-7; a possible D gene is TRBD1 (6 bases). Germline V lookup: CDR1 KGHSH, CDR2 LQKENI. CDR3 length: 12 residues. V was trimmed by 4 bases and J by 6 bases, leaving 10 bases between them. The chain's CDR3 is CASSLQGFEQYF. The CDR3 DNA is TGTGCCAGCTCACTACAGGGTTTCGAGCAGTACTTC.

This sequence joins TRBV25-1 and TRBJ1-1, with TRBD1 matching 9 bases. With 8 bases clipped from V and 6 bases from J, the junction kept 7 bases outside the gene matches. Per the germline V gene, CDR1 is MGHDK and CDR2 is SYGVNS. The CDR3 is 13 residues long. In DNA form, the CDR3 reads TGTGCCAGCCGGGGACAGGGTTGGTCTGAAGCTTTCTTT. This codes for CASRGQGWSEAFF.

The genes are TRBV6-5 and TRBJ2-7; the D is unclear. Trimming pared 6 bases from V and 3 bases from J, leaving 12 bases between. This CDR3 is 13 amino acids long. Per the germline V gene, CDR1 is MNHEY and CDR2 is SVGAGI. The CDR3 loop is CASSISGSYEQYF. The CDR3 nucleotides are TGTGCCAGCAGCATTTCAGGTAGCTACGAGCAGTACTTC.